This T cell receptor beta chain was identified during a study of T cells in Graves' hyperthyroidism and ophthalmopathy (dated by TCRdb to the late 2010s). Some background on the complete study: Peripheral blood was sampled at the time of initial diagnosis, prior to any treatment. TCR V-J signatures able to tell the groups apart were searched for in a discovery cohort of 100 or so patients, of whom more than 40 had Graves' ophthalmopathy and roughly 58 had stable Graves' hyperthyroidism. Prospective prediction of ophthalmopathy was tested in an independent validation cohort consisting of roughly 19 hyperthyroidism patients and around 17 patients who later progressed to ophthalmopathy. The approximately 95 discovery patients were divided at random into training and test sets in a 7:3 ratio. Thyroid tissue and blood T-cell repertoires from six Graves' hyperthyroidism patients were also compared in the study. After blood sampling, hyperthyroidism patients were treated with methimazole at a starting dose of 30 mg daily, and ophthalmopathy patients were treated with high-dose intravenous methylprednisolone. TCR Vbeta CDR3 sequencing of 120 to 150 peripheral blood samples (around 45 ophthalmopathy, roughly 72 hyperthyroidism and approximately 17 progressor patients) is reported in the paper.

The TCR beta CDR3 regions were amplified from the RNA transcripts. The first round of RT-PCR for the TCR CDR3 was performed with the HTBI primer set and the Qiagen OneStep RT-PCR kit. Libraries were constructed in a second round of multiplex PCR, after which size selection and purification were performed. Sequencing of the libraries was done on an Illumina HiSeq2000 using paired-end 100 bp reads. The authors' pipeline ran thus. SOAPnuke was used to process the raw data, throwing out any read that contained adapters or uncalled bases, had a mean Phred below 15, or lacked an exact constant-primer or identifier match. High-quality paired reads were merged with COPE v1.2.5, and unique nucleotide sequences were defined as clonotypes. Clonotypes were aligned to IMGT TRBV, TRBD and TRBJ reference segments using MiTCR v1.1. Analysis was restricted to V-J combinations with a frequency above 0.0001, which covered approximately 99% of repertoires. A TCS score was defined as the ratio of F50 (clonal expansion) to E x V (chaos), with BLOSUM62-based TCRdist applied between CDR3 peptides within each V-J. Welch's t-statistics and random forest reduced roughly 540 V-J features to roughly 13, which were used in a naive Bayes classifier (R e1071). TCRdb trimmed public reads at Q25 via fastp, called clones via MiXCR and kept in-frame beta chains. Every distinct CDR3 protein forms one entry, paired with its most common genes and DNA. The V and J calls and clone size are TCRdb's, not the authors'. The sample profile shows around 600,000 distinct CDR3 sequences; 12% to 15% of them were found once. The ten largest clones take up over 6% of the sample.

Results and caveats for the whole study, not just this receptor: In validation, the model predicted progression to ophthalmopathy a median of approximately 6.6 months before onset, with over 55% sensitivity and about 72% specificity. Ophthalmopathy was separated from stable hyperthyroidism by a 13 V-J signature model, with approximately 86% sensitivity and 81% to 82% specificity obtained in cross-validation and 80%/75% obtained in testing. Most expanded thyroid clonotypes (frequency above 0.001) were also detected in blood, a finding suggesting that blood repertoires may reflect thyroid immune responses. No statistical method was used to fix the sample size in advance, and group allocation was not hidden from the investigators.

With regard to this clonotype: Its antigen is currently not known. No much larger clone is present one base from it, and per-base qualities are unavailable.

Compared with germline, V lacks 1 base and J lacks 3 bases; bases without a gene match: 10. The CDR3 measures 18 amino acids from cysteine to phenylalanine. Only the CDR3 part of the read is kept: 54 bases, read in frame from the first base. CDR1 and CDR2 are drawn from the germline V gene: SNHLY, FYNNEI. Ophthalmopathy patients had moderately to severely active disease, Clinical Activity Score of at least 3, NOSPECS grade of at least 4, and duration under 3 months. Patients with uncontrolled infections, other autoimmune diseases, pregnancy or lactation were excluded. Diagnoses were based on clinical symptoms, serum thyroxine and TRAb, thyroid ultrasound and orbital computed tomography. PBMCs were isolated from more than 9 ml of fresh peripheral blood by Ficoll-Paque density gradient centrifugation. Trizol reagent was used to extract total RNA, and RNA quality was then checked on an Agilent 2100 Bioanalyzer.

The TCR sequence derives from a woman aged 18-35 years with Graves' ophthalmopathy. Sequencing input: blood. This sequence uses TRBV2 and TRBJ2-7; 12 central nucleotides agree with TRBD2. The DNA sequence follows: TGTGCCAGCAGTGAAGATGGGCTAGCGGGAGGGCCCCACTACGAGCAGTACTTC. It is translated as CASSEDGLAGGPHYEQYF.